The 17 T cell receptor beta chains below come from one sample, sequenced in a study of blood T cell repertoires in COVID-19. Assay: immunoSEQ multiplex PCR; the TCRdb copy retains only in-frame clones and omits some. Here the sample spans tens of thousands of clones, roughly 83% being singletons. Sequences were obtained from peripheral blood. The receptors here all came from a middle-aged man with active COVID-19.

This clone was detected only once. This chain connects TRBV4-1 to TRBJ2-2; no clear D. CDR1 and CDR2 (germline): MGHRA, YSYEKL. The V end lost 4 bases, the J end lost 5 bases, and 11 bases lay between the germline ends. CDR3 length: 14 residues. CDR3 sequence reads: CASSPNLGTGELFF. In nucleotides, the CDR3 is TGCGCCAGCAGCCCCAACCTAGGTACCGGGGAGCTGTTTTTT.

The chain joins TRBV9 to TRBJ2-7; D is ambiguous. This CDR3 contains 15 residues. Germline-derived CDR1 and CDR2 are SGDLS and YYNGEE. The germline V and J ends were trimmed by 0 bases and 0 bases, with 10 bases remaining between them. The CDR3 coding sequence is TGTGCCAGCAGCGTAGGCGGAGTTAGCTCCTACGAGCAGTACTTC. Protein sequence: CASSVGGVSSYEQYF. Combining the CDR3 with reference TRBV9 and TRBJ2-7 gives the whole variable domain DSGVTQTPKHLITATGQRVTLRCSPRSGDLSVYWYQQSLDQGLQFLIQYYNGEERAKGNILERFSAQQFPDLHSELNLSSLELGDSALYFCASSVGGVSSYEQYFGPGTRLTVT.

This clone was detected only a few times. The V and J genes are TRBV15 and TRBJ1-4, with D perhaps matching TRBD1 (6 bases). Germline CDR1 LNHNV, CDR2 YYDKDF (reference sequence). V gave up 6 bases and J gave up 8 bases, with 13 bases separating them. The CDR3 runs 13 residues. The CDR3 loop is CATRGGVEEKLFF. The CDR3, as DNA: TGTGCCACCAGAGGGGGGGTAGAGGAAAAACTGTTTTTT.

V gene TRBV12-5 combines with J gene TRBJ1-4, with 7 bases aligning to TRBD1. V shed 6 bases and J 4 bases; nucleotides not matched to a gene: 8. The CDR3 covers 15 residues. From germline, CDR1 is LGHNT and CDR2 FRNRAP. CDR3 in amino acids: CASGPDRAYNEKLFF. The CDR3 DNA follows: TGTGCTAGTGGACCCGACAGGGCCTATAATGAAAAACTGTTTTTT.

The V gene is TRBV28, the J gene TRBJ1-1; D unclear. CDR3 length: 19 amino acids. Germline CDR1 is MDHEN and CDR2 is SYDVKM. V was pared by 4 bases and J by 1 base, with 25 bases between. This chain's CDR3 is CASSSPPGVMATENTEAFF. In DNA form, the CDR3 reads TGTGCCAGCAGTTCCCCTCCCGGGGTGATGGCTACTGAGAACACTGAAGCTTTCTTT.

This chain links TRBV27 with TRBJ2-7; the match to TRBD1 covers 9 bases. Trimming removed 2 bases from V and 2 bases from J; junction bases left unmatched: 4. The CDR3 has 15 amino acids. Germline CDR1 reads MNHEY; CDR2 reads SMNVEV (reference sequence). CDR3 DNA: TGTGCCAGCAGTTTACGACAGGGGGTGGCCTACGAGCAGTACTTC. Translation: CASSLRQGVAYEQYF.

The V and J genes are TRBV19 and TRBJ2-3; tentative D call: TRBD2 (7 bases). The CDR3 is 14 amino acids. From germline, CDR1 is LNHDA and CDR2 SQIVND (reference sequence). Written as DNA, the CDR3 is TGTGCTTCAAGCCCGGGGGGCCCCACAGATACGCAGTATTTT. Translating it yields CASSPGGPTDTQYF.

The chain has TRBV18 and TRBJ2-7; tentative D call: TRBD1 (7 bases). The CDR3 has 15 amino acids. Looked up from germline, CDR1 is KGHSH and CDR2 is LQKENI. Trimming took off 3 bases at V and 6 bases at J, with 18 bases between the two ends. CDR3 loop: CASSPPWGQGGEQYF. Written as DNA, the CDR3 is TGTGCCAGCTCACCCCCCTGGGGGCAGGGGGGCGAGCAGTACTTC. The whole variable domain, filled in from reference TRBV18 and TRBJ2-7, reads NAGVMQNPRHLVRRRGQEARLRCSPMKGHSHVYWYRQLPEEGLKFMVYLQKENIIDESGMPKERFSAEFPKEGPSILRIQQVVRGDSAAYFCASSPPWGQGGEQYFGPGTRLTVT.

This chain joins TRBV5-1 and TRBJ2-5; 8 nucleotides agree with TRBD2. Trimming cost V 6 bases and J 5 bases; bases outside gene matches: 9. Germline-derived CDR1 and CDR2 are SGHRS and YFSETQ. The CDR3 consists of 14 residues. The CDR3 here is CASTLGGGTETQYF. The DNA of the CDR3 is TGCGCCAGCACCCTGGGCGGGGGGACTGAGACCCAGTACTTC.

The CDR3 loop reads CASSYPGEKTQYF. CDR3 DNA: TGTGCCAGCAGTTACCCGGGGGAAAAGACCCAGTACTTC. V and J are TRBV6-5 and TRBJ2-5; perhaps TRBD2 as D (6 bases). V was shortened by 2 bases and J by 6 bases, with 10 bases between the two germline ends. The CDR3 has 13 amino acids. Germline V gives CDR1 MNHEY, CDR2 SVGAGI.

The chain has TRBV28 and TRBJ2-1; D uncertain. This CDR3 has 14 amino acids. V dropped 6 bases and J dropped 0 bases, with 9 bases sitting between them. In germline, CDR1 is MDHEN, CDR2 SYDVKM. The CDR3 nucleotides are TGTGCCAGCAGCCTTATTAGCTCCTACAATGAGCAGTTCTTC. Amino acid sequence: CASSLISSYNEQFF.

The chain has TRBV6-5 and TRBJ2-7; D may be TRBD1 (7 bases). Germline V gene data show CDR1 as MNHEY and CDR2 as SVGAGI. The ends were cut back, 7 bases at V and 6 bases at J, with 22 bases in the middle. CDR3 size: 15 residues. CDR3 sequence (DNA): TGTGCCAGCAATCTGGACAGGCCGGGGGTATCCGAGCAGTACTTC. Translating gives CASNLDRPGVSEQYF.

The CDR3 protein is CASGTGFYEQYF. CDR3 nucleotide sequence: TGTGCCAGTGGCACAGGGTTCTACGAGCAGTACTTC. The V call is TRBV19, the J call TRBJ2-7; maybe TRBD1 (6 bases). The CDR3 sequence is 12 residues long. With 8 bases removed from V and 3 bases from J, the gap between germline ends came to 11 bases. Germline V gene data show CDR1 as LNHDA and CDR2 as SQIVND (reference sequence).

CDR3 in amino acids: CAWTRETSGGWDTDTQYF. CDR3 bases: TGTGCCTGGACTCGCGAGACTAGCGGGGGTTGGGACACAGATACGCAGTATTTT. The chain carries TRBV30 and TRBJ2-3; 12 bases align to TRBD2. CDR1 and CDR2 from the germline V gene are GTSNPN and SVGIG (reference sequence). CDR3 length: 18 residues. The J segment lost 2 bases and the V segment lost 4 bases, leaving 13 bases of the junction unmatched.

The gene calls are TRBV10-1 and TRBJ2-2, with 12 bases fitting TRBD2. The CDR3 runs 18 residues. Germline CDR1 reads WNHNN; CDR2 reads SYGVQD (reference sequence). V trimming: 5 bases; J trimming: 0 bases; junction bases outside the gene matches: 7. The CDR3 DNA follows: TGCGCCAGCAGTACCGGGACTAGCGGGCTCACGAACACCGGGGAGCTGTTTTTT. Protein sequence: CASSTGTSGLTNTGELFF.

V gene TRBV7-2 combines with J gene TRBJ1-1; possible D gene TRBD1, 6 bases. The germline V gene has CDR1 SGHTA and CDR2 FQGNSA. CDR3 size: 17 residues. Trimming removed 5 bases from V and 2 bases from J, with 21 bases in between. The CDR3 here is CASSPFRDNRHNTEAFF. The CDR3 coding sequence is TGTGCCAGCAGCCCATTCCGGGACAACCGACACAACACTGAAGCTTTCTTT. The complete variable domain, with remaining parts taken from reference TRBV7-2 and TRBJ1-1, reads GAGVSQSPSNKVTEKGKDVELRCDPISGHTALYWYRQSLGQGLEFLIYFQGNSAPDKSGLPSDRFSAERTGGSVSTLTIQRTQQEDSAVYLCASSPFRDNRHNTEAFFGQGTRLTVV.

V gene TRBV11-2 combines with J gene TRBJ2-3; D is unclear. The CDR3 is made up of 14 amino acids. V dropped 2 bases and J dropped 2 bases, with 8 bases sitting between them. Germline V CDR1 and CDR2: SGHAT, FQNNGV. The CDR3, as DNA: TGTGCCAGCAGCTTAAGCTCGCACACAGATACGCAGTATTTT. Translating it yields CASSLSSHTDTQYF. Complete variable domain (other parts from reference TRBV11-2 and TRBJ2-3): EAGVAQSPRYKIIEKRQSVAFWCNPISGHATLYWYQQILGQGPKLLIQFQNNGVVDDSQLPKDRFSAERLKGVDSTLKIQPAKLEDSAVYLCASSLSSHTDTQYFGPGTRLTVL.